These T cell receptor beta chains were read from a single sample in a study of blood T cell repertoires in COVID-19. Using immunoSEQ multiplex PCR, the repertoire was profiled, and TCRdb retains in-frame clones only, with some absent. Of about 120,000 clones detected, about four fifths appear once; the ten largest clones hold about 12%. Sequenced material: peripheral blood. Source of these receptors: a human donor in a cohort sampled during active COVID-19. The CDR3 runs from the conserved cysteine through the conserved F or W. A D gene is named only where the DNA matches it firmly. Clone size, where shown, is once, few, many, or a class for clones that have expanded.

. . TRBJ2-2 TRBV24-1 CATSRLEAGELFF TGTGCCACCAGTAGGCTAGAAGCCGGGGAGCTGTTTTTT
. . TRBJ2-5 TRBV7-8 CASSLRRGPQETQYF TGTGCCAGCAGCTTAAGGAGGGGCCCCCAAGAGACCCAGTACTTC
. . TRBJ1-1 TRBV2 CASSEWTAEQNTEAFF TGTGCCAGCAGTGAATGGACAGCAGAGCAGAACACTGAAGCTTTCTTT
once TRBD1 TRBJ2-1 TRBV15 CATETGGGNEQFF TGTGCCACAGAGACAGGGGGAGGCAATGAGCAGTTCTTC
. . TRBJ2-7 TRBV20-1 CSADGDYEQYF TGCAGTGCTGACGGAGACTACGAGCAGTACTTC
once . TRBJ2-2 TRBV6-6 CASSYTGSTGELFF TGTGCCAGCAGTTACACAGGGTCCACCGGGGAGCTGTTTTTT
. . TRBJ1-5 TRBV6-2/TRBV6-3 CASSYRGRGEGQPQHF TGTGCCAGCAGTTACCGGGGCAGGGGAGAGGGTCAGCCCCAGCATTTT
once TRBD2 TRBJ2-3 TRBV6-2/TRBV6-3 CASSYRLAGGIPTDTQYF TGTGCCAGCAGTTACAGACTAGCGGGGGGGATACCCACAGATACGCAGTATTTT
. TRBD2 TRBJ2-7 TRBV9 CASSVNSGAYEQYF TGTGCCAGCAGCGTAAACAGCGGGGCCTACGAGCAGTACTTC
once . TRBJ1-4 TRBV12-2 CASRLPPEDRGRIVKSANEKLFF TGTGCAAGTCGCTTGCCACCCGAGGACAGGGGGCGCATAGTAAAGTCGGCTAATGAAAAACTGTTTTTT
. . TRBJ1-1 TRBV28 CASSLQNTEAFF TGTGCCAGCAGTTTACAGAACACTGAAGCTTTCTTT
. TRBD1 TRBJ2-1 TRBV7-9 CASSLAWDRENEQFF TGTGCCAGCAGCTTAGCCTGGGACAGGGAAAATGAGCAGTTCTTC
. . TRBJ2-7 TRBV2 CASSPYYEQYF TGTGCCAGCAGTCCTTACTACGAGCAGTACTTC
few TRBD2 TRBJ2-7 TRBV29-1 CSVEVPGGGKYF TGCAGCGTTGAAGTCCCCGGGGGGGGGAAGTACTTC
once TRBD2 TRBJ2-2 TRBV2 CASMTDSGGPWGTGELFF TGTGCCAGCATGACGGATAGCGGGGGCCCCTGGGGAACCGGGGAGCTGTTTTTT
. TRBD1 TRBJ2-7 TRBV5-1 CASSPQGPSYEQYF TGCGCCAGCAGCCCACAGGGGCCCTCCTACGAGCAGTACTTC
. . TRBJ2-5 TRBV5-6 CASSLLAARETQYF TGTGCCAGCAGCTTGTTAGCAGCGAGGGAGACCCAGTACTTC
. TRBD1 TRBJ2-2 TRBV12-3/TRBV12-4 CASHRGDIGELFF TGTGCCAGCCACAGGGGGGACATCGGGGAGCTGTTTTTT
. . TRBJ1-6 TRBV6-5 CASSSAGDYNSPLHF TGTGCCAGCAGTTCGGCGGGAGATTATAATTCACCCCTCCACTTT
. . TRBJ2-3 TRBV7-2 CASSLAGGRTDTQYF TGTGCCAGCAGCTTAGCGGGGGGTCGCACAGATACGCAGTATTTT
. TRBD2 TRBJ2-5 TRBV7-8 CASLAGEHQETQYF TGTGCCAGTTTAGCGGGGGAGCACCAAGAGACCCAGTACTTC
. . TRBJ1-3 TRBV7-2 CASSPGTPGNTIYF TGTGCCAGCAGCCCAGGGACACCTGGAAACACCATATATTTT
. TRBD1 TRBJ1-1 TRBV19 CASSRPPGQGRVNTEAFF TGTGCCAGTAGCCGACCACCGGGACAGGGGAGGGTGAACACTGAAGCTTTCTTT
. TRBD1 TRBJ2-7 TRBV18 CASSPGTGFNEQYF TGTGCCAGCTCCCCCGGGACAGGGTTCAACGAGCAGTACTTC
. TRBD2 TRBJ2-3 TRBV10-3 CAISERSGDTDTQYF TGTGCCATCAGTGAGAGGAGCGGGGACACAGATACGCAGTATTTT
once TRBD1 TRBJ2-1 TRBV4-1 CASSQTAGTGMSEQFF TGCGCCAGCAGCCAAACGGCCGGGACAGGTATGAGTGAGCAGTTCTTC
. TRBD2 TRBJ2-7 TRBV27 CASSMRLAGGPRESYEQYF TGTGCCAGCAGTATGAGACTAGCGGGGGGGCCTCGCGAATCCTACGAGCAGTACTTC
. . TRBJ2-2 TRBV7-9 CASSLSGTNTGELFF TGTGCCAGCAGCTTATCCGGGACAAACACCGGGGAGCTGTTTTTT
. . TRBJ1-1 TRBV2 CASTQGITEAFF TGTGCCAGCACGCAGGGGATTACTGAAGCTTTCTTT
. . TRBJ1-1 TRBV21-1 CASSKSGQGETEAFF TGTGCCAGCAGCAAATCGGGACAGGGGGAGACTGAAGCTTTCTTT
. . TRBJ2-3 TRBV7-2 CASSRAVDTQYF TGTGCCAGCAGCCGTGCGGTAGATACGCAGTATTTT
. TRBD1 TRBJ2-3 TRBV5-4 CALGTGAADTQYF TGTGCCCTAGGGACAGGGGCAGCAGATACGCAGTATTTT
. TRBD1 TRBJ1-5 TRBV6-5 CASKRGQGDNQPQHF TGTGCCAGCAAGCGCGGACAGGGGGACAATCAGCCCCAGCATTTT